This entry lists 32 T cell receptor beta chains sequenced from one sample in a study of T cells after yellow fever vaccination. Each CDR3 protein is one row after TCRdb ran MiXCR on the 5' RACE reads. The table includes 400,000 to 450,000 distinct CDR3 sequences, over 15% detected once. The starting material was PBMCs, obtained before the yellow fever booster vaccination. These receptors all stem from a man aged 18 to 29 who received the YFV17D yellow fever vaccine.

This clonotype was seen a few times. This sequence joins TRBV24-1 and TRBJ2-5; perhaps D is TRBD1 or TRBD2 (6 bases each). In germline, CDR1 is KGHDR, CDR2 SFDVKD. This CDR3 comprises 13 residues. Trimming took off 7 bases at V and 5 bases at J, with 13 bases between the two ends. Here the CDR3 reads CATSGGRGETQYF. CDR3 nucleotides: TGTGCCACCAGCGGGGGCCGCGGGGAGACCCAGTACTTC.

This clonotype came up a few times. The chain employs TRBV5-6 and TRBJ1-5; D is unclear. The CDR3 is 15 amino acids. The ends were cut back, 3 bases at V and 3 bases at J, with 13 bases in the middle. Germline V CDR1 and CDR2: SGHDT, YYEEEE. The CDR3 bases are TGTGCCAGCAGCTCCTCTCGGTCACTCAATCAGCCCCAGCATTTT. Residues: CASSSSRSLNQPQHF.

This clonotype has just one count. This sequence joins TRBV7-9 and TRBJ2-7; 9 bases map to TRBD1. The CDR3 has 15 amino acids. J lost 0 bases, V lost 3 bases, and 3 bases had no gene match. The germline CDR1 and CDR2 sequences are SEHNR and FQNEAQ (reference sequence). CDR3 protein: CASSFDRGGSYEQYF. The CDR3 nucleotides are TGTGCCAGCAGCTTCGACAGGGGGGGCTCCTACGAGCAGTACTTC.

This clonotype has more than one count but fewer than ten. The V gene is TRBV10-2, the J gene TRBJ2-3; 9 nucleotides match TRBD2. This CDR3 region has 16 residues. From germline, CDR1 is WSHSY and CDR2 SAAADI. V dropped 7 bases and J dropped 3; count of bases not matched to a gene: 11. CDR3 DNA sequence: TGCGCCAGCACTTCCGAACTAGCGGGCCCAACAGATACGCAGTATTTT. Translation gives CASTSELAGPTDTQYF.

The rearrangement uses TRBV4-3 and TRBJ2-7, with 8 bases fitting TRBD2. V dropped 4 bases and J dropped 2; count of bases not matched to a gene: 4. The CDR3 has 14 amino acids. CDR1 LGHNA and CDR2 YSLEER come from the germline V gene. Here the CDR3 DNA reads TGCGCCAGCAGCCCAGCGCGGGGGGCCTACGAGCAGTACGTC. Translating it yields CASSPARGAYEQYV.

This clonotype has more than one count but fewer than ten. V usage is TRBV7-3 and J usage is TRBJ2-5; D is perhaps TRBD2 (6 bases). The CDR3 has 14 residues. V was shortened by 2 bases and J by 1 base, with 8 bases between the two germline ends. The germline CDR1 and CDR2 sequences are SGHTA and FQGTGA. CDR3 residues: CASSLYGGQETQYF. The CDR3 region has the DNA TGTGCCAGCAGCTTATACGGGGGCCAAGAGACCCAGTACTTC.

This clonotype showed up just a few times. The V and J genes are TRBV7-2 and TRBJ1-1; maybe TRBD1 (6 bases). Per the germline V gene, CDR1 is SGHTA and CDR2 is FQGNSA. The length of the CDR3 is 13 residues. V shed 5 bases and J shed 4 bases, with 11 bases lying between them. The CDR3 DNA reads as TGTGCCAGCAGCCGAACCAGGGGCACTGAAGCTTTCTTT. Protein: CASSRTRGTEAFF.

The rearrangement links TRBV4-1 to TRBJ2-7, with D possibly TRBD2 on 7 matching bases. V was clipped by 4 bases and J by 0 bases, with 16 bases between them. CDR1 and CDR2 from the germline V gene are MGHRA and YSYEKL. CDR3 length equals 16 residues. The CDR3: CASSPQGGGFSYEQYF. CDR3 coding DNA: TGCGCCAGCAGCCCTCAAGGCGGGGGCTTCTCCTACGAGCAGTACTTC.

This clonotype has only a few counts. CDR3 in amino acids: CAISEGGGAVNTEAFF. The CDR3 DNA sequence: TGTGCCATCAGTGAGGGGGGGGGCGCGGTGAACACTGAAGCTTTCTTT. V is TRBV10-3 and J is TRBJ1-1, with D possibly TRBD1 on 6 matching bases. The V gene lost 2 bases and the J gene lost 0 bases, with 13 bases spanning the gap. The CDR3 spans 16 residues. Germline CDR1 ENHRY, CDR2 SYGVKD.

This chain joins TRBV4-1 and TRBJ2-2; 7 bases agree with TRBD1. V dropped 2 bases and J dropped 5; count of bases not matched to a gene: 8. CDR1 MGHRA and CDR2 YSYEKL come from the germline V gene. This CDR3 is 16 amino acids long. The CDR3 nucleotides are TGCGCCAGCAGCCAACGAGCAGGGGGAAGGACCGGGGAGCTGTTTTTT. It specifies CASSQRAGGRTGELFF.

There are a few counts of this clonotype. V and J are TRBV9 and TRBJ2-3; 12 nucleotides line up with TRBD2. CDR3 length equals 16 residues. CDR1 and CDR2 (germline): SGDLS, YYNGEE. Trimming cost V 4 bases and J 0 bases; bases outside gene matches: 3. The CDR3 DNA reads as TGTGCCAGCAGCAGGACTAGCGGGGCGAGCACAGATACGCAGTATTTT. The encoded protein is CASSRTSGASTDTQYF.

This clonotype occurred a few times. The chain has TRBV2 and TRBJ2-5; 8 bases are shared with TRBD1. J lost 4 bases, V lost 6 bases, and 7 bases had no gene match. Per germline, CDR1 SNHLY and CDR2 FYNNEI. This CDR3 is 14 amino acids long. The CDR3 protein is CASRGPDRVETQYF. The CDR3 coding sequence is TGTGCCAGCAGGGGACCGGACAGGGTAGAGACCCAGTACTTC.

This clonotype showed up just a few times. The rearrangement uses TRBV27 and TRBJ2-3; 7 bases are a match to TRBD1. The CDR3 length is 19 residues. Trimming cost V 4 bases and J 2 bases; bases outside gene matches: 18. Looked up from germline, CDR1 is MNHEY and CDR2 is SMNVEV (reference sequence). CDR3 coding DNA: TGTGCCAGCAGTTCGCTAGACAGGGCTCATGGCTTCTTCACAGATACGCAGTATTTT. Protein: CASSSLDRAHGFFTDTQYF.

There are a few counts of this clonotype. The rearrangement uses TRBV12-5 and TRBJ2-2; the D gene is possibly TRBD1 (6 bases). The V gene lost 3 bases and the J gene lost 5 bases, with 10 bases spanning the gap. Per germline, CDR1 LGHNT and CDR2 FRNRAP. This CDR3 region has 14 residues. Here the CDR3 DNA reads TGTGCTAGTGGTTTACAGGGCCGGACCGGGGAGCTGTTTTTT. Translation: CASGLQGRTGELFF.

The chain carries TRBV4-1 and TRBJ1-1, with 8 bases lining up with TRBD1. CDR3 length equals 15 residues. V was pared by 3 bases and J by 2 bases, with 5 bases of the junction left unmatched. Germline V gene sequence: CDR1 MGHRA, CDR2 YSYEKL. DNA of the CDR3: TGCGCCAGCAGCCACCCGGGACAGGAAAACACTGAAGCTTTCTTT. Its translation is CASSHPGQENTEAFF.

This clonotype occurred many times. The rearrangement joins TRBV28 to TRBJ2-7, with D unclear. V shed 3 bases and J shed 3 bases, with 9 bases lying between them. CDR1 and CDR2 (germline): MDHEN, SYDVKM. The CDR3 contains 13 residues. The CDR3 region is CASSLDGLYEQYF. The CDR3 DNA is TGTGCCAGCAGTTTGGACGGTCTCTACGAGCAGTACTTC.

This clonotype was counted between two and nine times. V usage is TRBV19 and J usage is TRBJ2-7, with 8 bases lining up with TRBD1. Germline V lookup: CDR1 LNHDA, CDR2 SQIVND (reference sequence). The CDR3 sequence is 13 residues long. V lost 4 bases to trimming and J lost 5 bases; unmatched junction nucleotides: 4. CDR3 in DNA: TGTGCCAGTAGTAACCAACAGGGGGACGAGCAGTACTTC. Translating it yields CASSNQQGDEQYF.

The chain combines TRBV7-2 with TRBJ2-5, with 9 bases fitting TRBD2. There are 18 residues in the CDR3. J lost 5 bases, V lost 1 base, and 14 bases had no gene match. Looked up from germline, CDR1 is SGHTA and CDR2 is FQGNSA. As DNA, the CDR3 is TGTGCCAGCAGCTTAGTGAGGGAGCGGGGGGATTTTAAGGAGACCCAGTACTTC. Protein: CASSLVRERGDFKETQYF.

V is TRBV6-6 and J is TRBJ1-2; 7 nucleotides line up with TRBD1. This CDR3 is built from 17 residues. With 7 bases clipped from V and 0 bases from J, the junction kept 14 bases outside the gene matches. The germline V gene encodes CDR1 MNHNY and CDR2 SVGAGI (reference sequence). Here the CDR3 DNA reads TGTGCCAGCACCAATCTCCTACGGGACAGCACTAACTATGGCTACACCTTC. It specifies CASTNLLRDSTNYGYTF.

This clonotype has more than one count but fewer than ten. The chain uses TRBV12-3 or TRBV12-4 and TRBJ1-2; D might be TRBD1 (5 bases). The ends were cut back, 3 bases at V and 4 bases at J, with 9 bases in the middle. The length of the CDR3 is 13 residues. The CDR3 nucleotides are TGTGCCAGCAGTTTTAGGGGCTCCTATGGCTACACCTTC. Protein sequence: CASSFRGSYGYTF.

This clonotype was seen more than once but under ten times. This sequence joins TRBV20-1 and TRBJ1-2; the match to TRBD1 covers 8 bases. Germline V gene data show CDR1 as DFQATT and CDR2 as SNEGSKA (reference sequence). The CDR3 sequence is 16 residues long. After removal of 1 base from V and 9 bases from J, the junction contained 16 bases not matched to a gene. CDR3 in amino acids: CSARGGQVNSFQSYTF. The DNA of the CDR3 is TGCAGTGCTAGAGGGGGACAGGTAAATTCGTTTCAGAGCTACACCTTC.

The CDR3 DNA follows: TGTGCCAGCAGCTTAGGAACAGGGGCGAAATCGTACCAAGAGACCCAGTACTTC. This translates into CASSLGTGAKSYQETQYF. The chain joins TRBV11-3 to TRBJ2-5, with 7 bases matching TRBD1. Trimming removed 1 base from V and 0 bases from J; junction bases left unmatched: 11. The CDR3 extends over 18 amino acids. CDR1 is SGHNT, CDR2 YENEEA, per germline.

The chain links TRBV6-6 to TRBJ1-3, with unresolved D. This CDR3 comprises 14 residues. Trimming stripped 2 bases from V and 0 bases from J, with 5 bases between. CDR1 is MNHNY, CDR2 SVGAGI, per germline (reference sequence). CDR3 sequence: CASSYQSSGNTIYF. DNA for the CDR3: TGTGCCAGCAGTTACCAAAGCTCTGGAAACACCATATATTTT.

In this sample, this clonotype turned up a few times. The chain uses TRBV5-4 and TRBJ1-1; D is uncertain. The CDR3 is 11 amino acids. Germline lookup yields CDR1 SGHNT and CDR2 YYREEE (reference sequence). V shed 2 bases and J shed 7 bases, with 6 bases lying between them. CDR3 residues: CASSFLSEAFF. The CDR3 nucleotides read TGTGCCAGCAGCTTTTTAAGTGAAGCTTTCTTT.

The chain combines TRBV6-5 with TRBJ2-1; the match to TRBD1 covers 8 bases. V was clipped by 5 bases and J by 8 bases; unmatched bases: 14. CDR3 length: 16 residues. The germline gives CDR1 MNHEY, CDR2 SVGAGI. The CDR3 is CASSRYRTGGSDEQFF. Here the CDR3 DNA reads TGTGCCAGCAGTCGTTATCGTACAGGGGGTTCCGATGAGCAGTTCTTC.

This clonotype was counted a few times. This sequence joins TRBV7-9 and TRBJ1-1; D is unresolved. V gave up 5 bases and J gave up 6 bases, with 10 bases separating them. The germline V gene encodes CDR1 SEHNR and CDR2 FQNEAQ (reference sequence). This CDR3 contains 12 residues. The CDR3 DNA reads as TGTGCCAGCAGCCCCAGAGGATCTGAAGCTTTCTTT. Its translation: CASSPRGSEAFF.

In its sample, this clonotype was seen a few times. The chain is built from TRBV11-2 and TRBJ2-7; perhaps D is TRBD1 or TRBD2 (6 bases each). Germline values: CDR1 SGHAT, CDR2 FQNNGV. CDR3 length: 14 residues. Trimming stripped 2 bases from V and 5 bases from J, with 13 bases between. Here the CDR3 reads CASSLRGGLDEQYV. The CDR3, as DNA: TGTGCCAGCAGCTTAAGAGGGGGGTTAGACGAGCAGTACGTC.

This chain uses TRBV5-4 with TRBJ2-3, with D possibly TRBD2 on 7 matching bases. CDR1 is SGHNT, CDR2 YYREEE, per germline (reference sequence). CDR3 size: 17 residues. Trimming removed 7 bases from V and 4 bases from J, with 25 bases in between. DNA of the CDR3: TGTGCCAGCGGCGCCTCTTGGGGGGGCCGTGGGGCAGATACGCAGTATTTT. Residues: CASGASWGGRGADTQYF.

This clonotype occurred a few times. CDR3 in DNA: TGTGCCAGCAGGGGACCTACCCCGGGACAGGGGAACTATGGCTACACCTTC. This sequence encodes CASRGPTPGQGNYGYTF. The gene calls are TRBV6-6 and TRBJ1-2; 10 bases match TRBD1. This CDR3 has 17 residues. The V and J ends lost 6 bases and 2 bases, in that order; junction bases with no gene match: 12. Germline V gives CDR1 MNHNY, CDR2 SVGAGI (reference sequence).

This clonotype showed up just a few times. This chain joins TRBV4-3 and TRBJ1-3; D unresolved. CDR1 and CDR2 (germline): LGHNA, YSLEER. This CDR3 contains 14 residues. Between the trimmed V and J ends, which lost 4 bases and 4 bases, there was a span of 11 bases. The CDR3 region is CASSPWVAGNTIYF. In DNA form, the CDR3 reads TGCGCCAGCAGCCCATGGGTGGCGGGAAACACCATATATTTT.

The CDR3 loop is CSVSKWEAFF. The CDR3 region has the DNA TGCAGCGTTTCCAAATGGGAAGCTTTCTTT. The rearrangement uses TRBV29-1 and TRBJ1-1; D remains unclear. CDR3 length: 10 amino acids. Germline values: CDR1 SQVTM, CDR2 ANQGSEA. Trimming took off 5 bases at V and 8 bases at J, with 9 bases between the two ends.

This clonotype was observed at least ten times. V gene TRBV24-1 combines with J gene TRBJ2-3; the match to TRBD2 covers 12 bases. The CDR3 runs to 15 residues. Germline values: CDR1 KGHDR, CDR2 SFDVKD. V lost 4 bases and J lost 5; bases outside the gene matches: 3. The CDR3 DNA is TGTGCCACCAGTGACCGGGGACTAGCGGGAGATACGCAGTATTTT. Amino acids: CATSDRGLAGDTQYF.